These 3 T cell receptor beta chains share one sample of origin, sequenced in a study of T-cell reconstitution after alpha-beta-depleted transplantation in children. Unique molecular identifiers were used to barcode this TCRbeta library. TCRdb re-called the PCR reads through MiXCR, storing one row per CDR3 protein. In the table there are roughly 200,000 distinct CDR3 sequences, under 13% of which are singletons. Here the sequenced sample was PBMCs, taken before TCRalphabeta/CD19-depleted stem cell transplant. Every receptor here comes from a child under two years old with acute myeloid leukemia, due to receive a stem cell transplant.

Many counts were recorded for this clonotype. This rearrangement joins TRBV7-7 to TRBJ2-3; a possible D gene is TRBD1 (6 bases). Trimming took off 5 bases at V and 2 bases at J, with 11 bases between the two ends. This CDR3 spans 14 amino acids. CDR1 SSHAT and CDR2 FNYEAQ come from the germline V gene (reference sequence). The CDR3 nucleotides read TGTGCCAGCAGCCCGACAGGACTCACAGATACGCAGTATTTT. Translating gives CASSPTGLTDTQYF.

This clonotype was counted at least ten times. The chain combines TRBV7-7 with TRBJ2-5; the match to TRBD2 covers 10 bases. The CDR3 runs 15 residues. V lost 4 bases to trimming and J lost 2 bases; unmatched junction nucleotides: 4. The V gene's germline CDR1 is SSHAT and CDR2 FNYEAQ (reference sequence). The CDR3: CASSSSGGTQETQYF. The CDR3 coding sequence is TGTGCCAGCAGCTCTAGCGGGGGCACGCAAGAGACCCAGTACTTC.

This clonotype was counted ten times or more. The V and J genes are TRBV5-1 and TRBJ2-5; D gene unclear. There are 14 residues in the CDR3. V dropped 6 bases and J dropped 4 bases, with 16 bases sitting between them. Germline assignment: CDR1 SGHRS and CDR2 YFSETQ. The CDR3 loop is CASTHGEKGETQYF. The CDR3 DNA reads TGCGCCAGCACCCATGGGGAAAAGGGAGAGACCCAGTACTTC.